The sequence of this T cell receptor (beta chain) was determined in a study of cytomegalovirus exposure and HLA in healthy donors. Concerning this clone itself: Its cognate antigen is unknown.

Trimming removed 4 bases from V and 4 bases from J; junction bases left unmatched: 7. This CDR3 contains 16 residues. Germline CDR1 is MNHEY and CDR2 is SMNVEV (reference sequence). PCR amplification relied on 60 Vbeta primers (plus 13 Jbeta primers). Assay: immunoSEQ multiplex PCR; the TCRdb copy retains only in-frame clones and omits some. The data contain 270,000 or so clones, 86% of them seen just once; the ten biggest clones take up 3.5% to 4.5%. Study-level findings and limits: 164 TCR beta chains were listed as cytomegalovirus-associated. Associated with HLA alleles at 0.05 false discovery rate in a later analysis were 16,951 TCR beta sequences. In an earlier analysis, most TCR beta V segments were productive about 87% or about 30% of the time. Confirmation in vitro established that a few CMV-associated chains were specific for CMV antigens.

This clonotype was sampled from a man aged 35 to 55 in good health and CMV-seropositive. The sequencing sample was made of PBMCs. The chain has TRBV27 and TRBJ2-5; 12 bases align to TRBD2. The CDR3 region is CASSSSSGRAPETQYF. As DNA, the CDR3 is TGTGCCAGCAGTTCCTCTAGCGGGAGGGCCCCAGAGACCCAGTACTTC.